Sequencing of this TCR beta chain was carried out in a study of blood T cell repertoires in COVID-19. Across the study: Acute and convalescent COVID-19 specimens originated in the United States, Italy and Spain. In each case, the material was cDNA or gDNA derived from T cells, B-cell-depleted T cells, or PBMCs.

The table lists this clone with a few counts. The germline V and J ends were trimmed by 3 bases and 4 bases, with 16 bases remaining between them. CDR3 size: 16 residues. Germline V lookup: CDR1 ENHRY, CDR2 SYGVKD. Original handling: How many nucleated cells were present was estimated from reference gene primer amplification. Clones were read by immunoSEQ multiplex PCR, and TCRdb kept only the in-frame ones, dropping some. D and trimming were read from the DNA, whereas the V and J calls and clone size are those reported in that table. The sample yields around 79,000 clones, around 90% seen once. The chain is built from TRBV10-3 and TRBJ1-5; D is possibly TRBD1 (6 bases). The TCR was taken from a human donor in a cohort sampled during active COVID-19. What was sequenced was peripheral blood. CDR3 sequence (DNA): TGTGCCATCAGTGAATACGCGGGGGCCATAAATCAGCCCCAGCATTTT. Its protein is CAISEYAGAINQPQHF.